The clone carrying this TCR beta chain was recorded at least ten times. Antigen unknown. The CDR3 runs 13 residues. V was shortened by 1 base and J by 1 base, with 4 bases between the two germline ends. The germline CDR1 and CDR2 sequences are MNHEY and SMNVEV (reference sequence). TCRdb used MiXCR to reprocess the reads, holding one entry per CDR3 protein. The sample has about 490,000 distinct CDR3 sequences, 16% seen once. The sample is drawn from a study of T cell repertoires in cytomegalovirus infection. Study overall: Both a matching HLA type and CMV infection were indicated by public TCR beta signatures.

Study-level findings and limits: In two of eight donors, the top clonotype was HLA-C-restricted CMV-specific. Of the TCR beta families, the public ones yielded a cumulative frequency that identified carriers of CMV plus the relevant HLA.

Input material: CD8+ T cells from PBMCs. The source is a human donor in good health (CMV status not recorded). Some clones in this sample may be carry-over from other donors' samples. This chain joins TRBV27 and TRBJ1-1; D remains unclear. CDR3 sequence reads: CASSLFPNTEAFF. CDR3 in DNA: TGTGCCAGCAGTTTATTCCCGAACACTGAAGCTTTCTTT.